These T cell receptor beta chains were read from a single sample in a study of T cells in Graves' hyperthyroidism and ophthalmopathy. MiXCR, run by TCRdb on the multiplex PCR reads, gives a single entry per CDR3 protein. The sample lists approximately 590,000 distinct CDR3 sequences, 15% to 17% occurring once. The specimen was blood. The receptor source for this set is a woman in her twenties or thirties with Graves' hyperthyroidism. The CDR3 runs from the conserved cysteine through the conserved F or W. The D gene is left open where the match is weak. Some rows have no size entry. The others give once, few or many, or a class for an expanded clone.

D,size,V,J,DNA,CDR3
TRBD1,many,TRBV2,TRBJ2-3,TGTGCCAGCAGTTCTCTGGGACAGCGCACAGATACGCAGTATTTT,CASSSLGQRTDTQYF
TRBD2,many,TRBV2,TRBJ2-4,TGTGCCAGCAGCCCGAGCGGGACCCACAAAAACATTCAGTACTTC,CASSPSGTHKNIQYF
TRBD1,many,TRBV5-1,TRBJ1-2,TGCGCCAGCAGCTTGCCACCTCTGGGACAGGAGTATGGCTACACCTTC,CASSLPPLGQEYGYTF
TRBD1,NA,TRBV7-2,TRBJ1-6,TGTGCCAGCAGCTTAGTGGGACAGGGTCAGTCACCCCTCCACTTT,CASSLVGQGQSPLHF
TRBD2,many,TRBV12-3/TRBV12-4,TRBJ2-3,TGTGCCAGCACCCTCTCCTTAACGGGAGGGCAGGGAGATACGCAGTATTTT,CASTLSLTGGQGDTQYF
NA,many,TRBV2,TRBJ1-1,TGTGCCAGCAGGGTGCAGGGACAGAACACTGAAGCTTTCTTT,CASRVQGQNTEAFF
TRBD2,few,TRBV20-1,TRBJ2-7,TGCAGTGCTAGAGTGGGTACGGGAGGAAGCTACGAGCAGTACTTC,CSARVGTGGSYEQYF
NA,many,TRBV5-1,TRBJ2-1,TGCGCCAGCAGCTTGTCCGCGGGTACCTACAATGAGCAGTTCTTC,CASSLSAGTYNEQFF
TRBD2,many,TRBV7-8,TRBJ2-7,TGTGCCAGCAGCTTAGAAGCGGGGATCTACGAGCAGTACTTC,CASSLEAGIYEQYF
NA,many,TRBV6-2/TRBV6-3,TRBJ1-5,TGTGCCAGCAGATCCTCCAGTCAGCCCCAGCATTTT,CASRSSSQPQHF
TRBD1,NA,TRBV19,TRBJ1-1,TGTGCCAGTAGTACCACCCGGGACAGGGGGCGGAACACTGAAGCTTTCTTT,CASSTTRDRGRNTEAFF
NA,many,TRBV28,TRBJ1-1,TGTGCCAGCAGTTCCAGGGGTACGGTGCAAGCTTTCTTT,CASSSRGTVQAFF
NA,NA,TRBV27,TRBJ2-1,TGTGCCAGCGCGGGATATGAAGTCAATGAGCGGTTCTTC,CASAGYEVNERFF
NA,many,TRBV29-1,TRBJ2-7,TGCAGCGTTCTTGGGGGGAGCTACGAGCAGTACTTC,CSVLGGSYEQYF
NA,NA,TRBV15,TRBJ2-1,TGTGCCACCAGTCGGGCCCGCCACGCCAATGAGCAGTTCTTC,CATSRARHANEQFF
TRBD1,NA,TRBV9,TRBJ2-1,TGTGCCAGCAGCGTAGTGGGGACAGGGCCATACAATGAGCAGTTCTTC,CASSVVGTGPYNEQFF
NA,NA,TRBV5-1,TRBJ1-2,TGCGCCAGCAGCTTGGATGCCGGTGGAAACGAAGGCAGGGACCTTGGCTACACCTTC,CASSLDAGGNEGRDLGYTF
TRBD2,NA,TRBV29-1,TRBJ2-5,TGCAGCGTTGACCCAGGTGATGTAGGCGGGAGCCAAGAGACCCAGTACTTC,CSVDPGDVGGSQETQYF
TRBD2,few,TRBV4-1,TRBJ2-1,TGCGCCAGCAGCCGTGTTTCTAGCGGGGGTTACAATGAGCAGTTCTTC,CASSRVSSGGYNEQFF
NA,NA,TRBV27,TRBJ2-1,TGTGCCAGCTTTGGCCTCCCGAGGGAGCAGTTCTTC,CASFGLPREQFF
TRBD1,few,TRBV14,TRBJ2-1,TGTGCCAGCAGCCCCCTAGGACAGGGGGCTAACAATGAGCAGTTCTTC,CASSPLGQGANNEQFF
NA,many,TRBV28,TRBJ1-5,TGTGCCAGCACACCGGGGGGGTTCGATAGCAATCAGCCCCAGCATTTT,CASTPGGFDSNQPQHF
TRBD1,many,TRBV6-1,TRBJ2-1,TGTGCCAGCAGTGAAACAGGGGTAAGCTCCTACAATGAGCAGTTCTTC,CASSETGVSSYNEQFF
NA,many,TRBV20-1,TRBJ2-3,TGCAGTGGGGGCGACGGGGTCAGTCCAACAGATACGCAGTATTTT,CSGGDGVSPTDTQYF
NA,NA,TRBV6-1,TRBJ1-5,TGTGCCAGCAGTGCGGACAGAGGGGATAGTCAGCCCCAGCATTTT,CASSADRGDSQPQHF
NA,few,TRBV15,TRBJ1-4,TGTGCCACCAGCAGAGATCTTGGGTATAATGAAAAACTGTTTTTT,CATSRDLGYNEKLFF